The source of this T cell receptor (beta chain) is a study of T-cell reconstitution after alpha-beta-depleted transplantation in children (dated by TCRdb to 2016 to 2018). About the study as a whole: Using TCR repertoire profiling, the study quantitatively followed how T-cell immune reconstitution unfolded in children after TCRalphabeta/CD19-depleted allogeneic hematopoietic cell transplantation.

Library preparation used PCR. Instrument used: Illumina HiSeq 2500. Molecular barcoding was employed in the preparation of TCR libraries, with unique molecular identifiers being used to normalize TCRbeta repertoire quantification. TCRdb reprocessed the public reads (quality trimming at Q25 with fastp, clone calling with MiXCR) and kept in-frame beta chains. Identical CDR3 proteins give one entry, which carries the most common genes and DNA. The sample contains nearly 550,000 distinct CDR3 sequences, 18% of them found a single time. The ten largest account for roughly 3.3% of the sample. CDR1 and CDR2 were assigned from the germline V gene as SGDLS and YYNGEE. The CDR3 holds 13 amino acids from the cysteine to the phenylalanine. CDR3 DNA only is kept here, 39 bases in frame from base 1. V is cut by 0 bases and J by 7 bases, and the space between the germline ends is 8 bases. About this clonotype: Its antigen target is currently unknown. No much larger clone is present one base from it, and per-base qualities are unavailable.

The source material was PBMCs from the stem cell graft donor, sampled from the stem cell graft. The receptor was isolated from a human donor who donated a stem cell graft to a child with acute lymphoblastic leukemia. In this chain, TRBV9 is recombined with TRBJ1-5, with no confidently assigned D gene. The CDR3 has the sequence CASSVAIGQPQHF. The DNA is TGTGCCAGCAGCGTAGCAATAGGACAGCCCCAGCATTTT. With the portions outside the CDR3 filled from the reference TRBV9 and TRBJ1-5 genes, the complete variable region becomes DSGVTQTPKHLITATGQRVTLRCSPRSGDLSVYWYQQSLDQGLQFLIQYYNGEERAKGNILERFSAQQFPDLHSELNLSSLELGDSALYFCASSVAIGQPQHFGDGTRLSIL.